Presented here are 8 T cell receptor beta chains from one specimen sequenced in a study of identical twins. One entry per CDR3 protein results from TCRdb running MiXCR on the 5' RACE reads. This table holds over 200,000 distinct CDR3 sequences, over 9.5% found once. The specimen sequenced was memory T cells sorted from blood. These receptors were obtained from a man between 45 and 60 years old in good health.

Comments on this clonotype: This may come from a read error, since a much larger clone is one base off. The rearrangement uses TRBV20-1 and TRBJ1-1, with D tentatively TRBD1 (6 bases). Germline CDR1 and CDR2: DFQATT and SNEGSKA (reference sequence). The CDR3 is made up of 12 amino acids. CDR3 protein: CSAGDTGRQAFF. The CDR3 nucleotides are TGCAGTGCTGGAGATACAGGGCGGCAAGCTTTCTTT.

This chain connects TRBV27 to TRBJ1-4; a weak D match, TRBD1 (6 bases). This CDR3 contains 17 residues. V shed 6 bases and J shed 0 bases, with 17 bases lying between them. The germline V gene has CDR1 MNHEY and CDR2 SMNVEV (reference sequence). The chain's CDR3 is CASRGRGTYSTNEKLFF. Written as DNA, the CDR3 is TGTGCCAGCAGAGGGCGGGGGACATATTCAACTAATGAAAAACTGTTTTTT. Variable domain in full (rest from reference TRBV27 and TRBJ1-4): EAQVTQNPRYLITVTGKKLTVTCSQNMNHEYMSWYRQDPGLGLRQIYYSMNVEVTDKGDVPEGYKVSRKEKRNFPLILESPSPNQTSLYFCASRGRGTYSTNEKLFFGSGTQLSVL.

This chain links TRBV29-1 with TRBJ1-1; D not certain. The germline V and J ends were trimmed by 3 bases and 6 bases, with 20 bases remaining between them. Germline values: CDR1 SQVTM, CDR2 ANQGSEA. The CDR3 sequence is 15 residues long. The CDR3 reads CSVEVANSLWAEAFF. The CDR3 region has the DNA TGCAGCGTTGAGGTAGCTAATAGTCTTTGGGCTGAAGCTTTCTTT. Using reference TRBV29-1 and TRBJ1-1 for the parts outside the CDR3, the full variable domain is SAVISQKPSRDICQRGTSLTIQCQVDSQVTMMFWYRQQPGQSLTLIATANQGSEATYESGFVIDKFPISRPNLTFSTLTVSNMSPEDSSIYLCSVEVANSLWAEAFFGQGTRLTVV.

In its sample, this clonotype was seen many times. The chain employs TRBV6-2 or TRBV6-3 and TRBJ1-1; D is undetermined. This CDR3 contains 13 residues. The ends were cut back, 2 bases at V and 1 base at J, with 5 bases in the middle. The germline V gene encodes CDR1 MNHEY and CDR2 SVGEGT. CDR3 sequence (DNA): TGTGCCAGCAGTTACGTTGCGAACACTGAAGCTTTCTTT. Its translation is CASSYVANTEAFF.

The V gene is TRBV12-3 or TRBV12-4, the J gene TRBJ2-2; 8 bases map to TRBD1. CDR3 length equals 15 residues. V shed 6 bases and J 6 bases; nucleotides not matched to a gene: 9. The CDR3 DNA follows: TGTGCCAGCAGCCCCGGACAGGGAGGACCCGGGGAGCTGTTTTTT. Residues: CASSPGQGGPGELFF.

This clonotype was recorded many times. This chain connects TRBV5-1 to TRBJ2-3; TRBD1 is a possible D gene (6 bases). The CDR3 is 15 amino acids. V was pared by 2 bases and J by 7 bases, with 17 bases between. Germline values: CDR1 SGHRS, CDR2 YFSETQ. The CDR3 nucleotides read TGCGCCAGCAGCTTAGGGGACACCGAGGTAAATACGCAGTATTTT. Translation gives CASSLGDTEVNTQYF.

In this sample, this clonotype turned up a few times. The V and J genes are TRBV7-2 and TRBJ2-7; no reliable D call. The CDR3 runs 15 residues. The germline CDR1 and CDR2 sequences are SGHTA and FQGNSA. The V end was cut by 2 bases, the J end by 5 bases, with 16 bases between. CDR3 protein: CASSLTPAGRNEQYF. DNA for the CDR3: TGTGCCAGCAGCTTAACCCCCGCAGGACGTAACGAGCAGTACTTC.

In its sample, this clonotype was seen a few times. The rearrangement uses TRBV21-1 and TRBJ2-5; no DNA check was done on the table's D call, TRBD1. TRBV21-1 is a documented pseudogene. This CDR3 contains 17 residues. This CDR3 reads CATSPGARRRWQETQYF. DNA for the CDR3: TGTGCCACCTCACCGGGGGCCCGTCGGCGCTGGCAAGAGACCCAGTACTTC.